This entry lists 28 T cell receptor beta chains sequenced from one sample in a study of neurological immune-mediated disorders. TCRdb re-called the 5' RACE reads through MiXCR, storing one row per CDR3 protein. Altogether more than 75,000 distinct CDR3 sequences are present, 9% to 12% being singletons, with the ten largest covering around 2%. The sequenced sample was PBMCs. All receptors derive from a man aged 40-55 years in good health.

At least ten counts were recorded for this clonotype. This chain links TRBV6-6 with TRBJ2-5, with TRBD1 matching over 7 bases. Trimming at V came to 2 bases and at J to 0 bases, leaving 3 bases not matched to a gene. Germline V gene sequence: CDR1 MNHNY, CDR2 SVGAGI (reference sequence). There are 15 residues in the CDR3. The CDR3 nucleotides are TGTGCCAGCAGTTACCTCGACAGGGACCAAGAGACCCAGTACTTC. Protein product: CASSYLDRDQETQYF.

This clonotype has ten or more counts. This sequence joins TRBV7-2 and TRBJ1-2; no reliable D call. The CDR3 totals 15 residues. Trimming took off 5 bases at V and 6 bases at J, with 19 bases between the two ends. Germline CDR1 SGHTA, CDR2 FQGNSA. The CDR3 here is CASSLNGWVDDGYTF. The CDR3 DNA follows: TGTGCCAGCAGCCTAAACGGATGGGTAGACGATGGCTACACCTTC.

This clonotype was counted many times. V and J are TRBV12-3 or TRBV12-4 and TRBJ2-7, with TRBD1 identical over 7 bases. V gave up 7 bases and J gave up 2 bases; unmatched junction bases: 5. This CDR3 contains 13 residues. CDR3 bases: TGTGCCAGCAAACAGGGGATAACCTACGAGCAGTACTTC. It is translated as CASKQGITYEQYF.

As regards this clonotype: A much larger clone differs from this one at a single base, so this may be a read error. The V and J genes are TRBV20-1 and TRBJ2-5, with 8 bases that match TRBD2. In germline, CDR1 is DFQATT, CDR2 SNEGSKA (reference sequence). The V and J ends lost 3 bases and 2 bases, in that order; junction bases with no gene match: 8. CDR3 length: 15 residues. For the CDR3, the DNA is TGCAGTGCTAGGGGTCCGGGGGGGATTCAAGAGACCCAGTACTTC. Its translation: CSARGPGGIQETQYF.

This clonotype was detected many times. The chain recombines TRBV3-1 with TRBJ2-5; TRBD1 might be the D (6 bases). Germline V lookup: CDR1 LGHDT, CDR2 YNNKEL (reference sequence). The CDR3 is 14 residues long. Trimming cost V 4 bases and J 5 bases, with 14 bases left between them. The CDR3 spells CASSPGQRGETQYF. The DNA of the CDR3 is TGTGCCAGCAGCCCGGGACAAAGAGGGGAGACCCAGTACTTC.

This clonotype was detected ten times or more. The rearrangement joins TRBV12-3 or TRBV12-4 to TRBJ2-1, with D tentatively TRBD2 (6 bases). This CDR3 is built from 15 residues. V lost 3 bases to trimming and J lost 1 base, with 10 bases between them. The CDR3 sequence: CASSFGTPSYNEQFF. CDR3 nucleotide sequence: TGTGCCAGCAGTTTCGGGACTCCTTCCTACAATGAGCAGTTCTTC.

The CDR3 region has the DNA TGTGCCAGCAGTCCCAGGGCTGGAAACACCATATATTTT. Encoded protein: CASSPRAGNTIYF. This chain joins TRBV6-6 and TRBJ1-3; perhaps TRBD1 as D (5 bases). CDR3 length: 13 residues. The V gene's germline CDR1 is MNHNY and CDR2 SVGAGI (reference sequence). Trimming left V 5 bases short and J 2 bases short, with 7 bases between.

Points on this clonotype: This may be a read error: a much more frequent sequence differs by one nucleotide. The gene calls are TRBV7-2 and TRBJ2-5, with a tentative D call TRBD2 (5 bases). Germline V CDR1 and CDR2: SGHTA, FQGNSA. There are 13 residues in the CDR3. Trimming pared 5 bases from V and 2 bases from J, leaving 9 bases between. The CDR3 region is CASSAGFQETQYF. The DNA of the CDR3 is TGTGCCAGCAGCGCGGGCTTTCAAGAGACCCAGTACTTC.

There are many counts of this clonotype. The J gene is TRBJ1-2, the V gene TRBV12-3 or TRBV12-4; TRBD1 matches at 7 bases. V lost 0 bases and J lost 2; bases outside the gene matches: 0. The CDR3 has 14 residues. The CDR3 protein is CASSLAGQNYGYTF. Here the CDR3 DNA reads TGTGCCAGCAGTTTAGCGGGACAGAACTATGGCTACACCTTC.

This clonotype has a count of ten or more. CDR3 DNA: TGTGCCAGCAGCTTGGAAGGGGGCCGTGGCACTGAAGCTTTCTTT. Residues: CASSLEGGRGTEAFF. The chain has TRBV5-5 and TRBJ1-1; 7 bases align to TRBD1. Germline CDR1 SGHKS, CDR2 YYEKEE (reference sequence). CDR3 size: 15 residues. J was trimmed by 4 bases and V by 0 bases; bases with no gene match: 6.

This clonotype has only a few counts. The CDR3 protein is CASSPSPGDTQYF. The CDR3 DNA reads as TGTGCCAGCTCACCAAGTCCAGGGGATACGCAGTATTTT. This chain joins TRBV18 and TRBJ2-3, with TRBD1 as a possible D gene (5 bases). The CDR3 covers 13 residues. The germline gives CDR1 KGHSH, CDR2 LQKENI. V lost 2 bases, J lost 6 bases, and 9 bases lay in between.

This clonotype showed up many times. The chain combines TRBV7-2 with TRBJ2-3; 10 bases are shared with TRBD2. This CDR3 region has 16 residues. The V gene end was trimmed by 10 bases and the J gene end by 0 bases; junction bases not matched to a gene: 10. Germline assignment: CDR1 SGHTA and CDR2 FQGNSA. The CDR3 DNA is TGTGCCACGCCAGACATAGCGGGGGGTAGCACAGATACGCAGTATTTT. Protein: CATPDIAGGSTDTQYF.

This clonotype was recorded many times. V and J are TRBV20-1 and TRBJ2-7; tentatively, D is TRBD2 (5 bases). Trimming removed 7 bases from V and 2 bases from J, with 27 bases in between. The CDR3 runs to 17 residues. Per germline, CDR1 DFQATT and CDR2 SNEGSKA (reference sequence). The DNA for the CDR3 is TGCAGTGTCGGACTGCCAACTACTTCCACCTTTCCCTACGAGCAGTACTTC. Its protein product is CSVGLPTTSTFPYEQYF.

This clonotype was seen repeatedly, ten times or more. The CDR3 spells CASSQTSARNTDTQYF. The DNA for the CDR3 is TGTGCCAGCAGCCAGACGTCGGCAAGAAACACAGATACGCAGTATTTT. This chain uses TRBV7-8 with TRBJ2-3; no reliable D call. The CDR3 sequence is 16 residues long. Trimming pared 5 bases from V and 2 bases from J, leaving 17 bases between. CDR1 is SGHVS and CDR2 is FQNEAQ in the germline V gene.

The chain couples TRBV5-1 to TRBJ2-5; D tentatively reads TRBD1 or TRBD2 (5 bases each). The CDR3 has 16 amino acids. The germline CDR1 and CDR2 sequences are SGHRS and YFSETQ. Trimming removed 2 bases at V and 8 bases at J, with 22 bases between. The CDR3 DNA reads as TGCGCCAGCAGCTTCCGGGACCCGGACACCGCTGACACCCAGTACTTC. It codes for CASSFRDPDTADTQYF.

The sample holds many counts of this clonotype. This chain connects TRBV3-1 to TRBJ2-7; TRBD2 is a possible D gene (6 bases). V dropped 0 bases and J dropped 7 bases, with 19 bases sitting between them. In germline, CDR1 is LGHDT, CDR2 YNNKEL (reference sequence). The CDR3 is 16 residues long. The CDR3 here is CASSQEGGGLRGEQYF. CDR3 DNA: TGTGCCAGCAGCCAAGAAGGCGGCGGGCTCCGGGGGGAGCAGTACTTC.

Many counts were recorded for this clonotype. This sequence joins TRBV20-1 and TRBJ2-2; 8 bases are a match to TRBD2. Per the germline V gene, CDR1 is DFQATT and CDR2 is SNEGSKA (reference sequence). V shed 5 bases, J shed 0 bases, and the junction held 5 bases outside the gene matches. The CDR3 runs to 15 residues. The CDR3 loop is CSAEIAGTNTGELFF. The CDR3 DNA follows: TGCAGTGCTGAGATAGCGGGGACGAACACCGGGGAGCTGTTTTTT.

This clonotype was recorded at least ten times. This chain joins TRBV7-2 and TRBJ2-1; 8 bases are a match to TRBD2. V lost 1 base, J lost 5 bases, and 4 bases stayed unmatched. The CDR3 contains 15 residues. Germline V CDR1 and CDR2: SGHTA, FQGNSA. This chain's CDR3 is CASSLDGRGDNEQFF. CDR3 coding DNA: TGTGCCAGCAGCTTAGACGGGAGGGGGGACAATGAGCAGTTCTTC.

This clonotype was observed many times. As the CDR3 is not closed by the conserved phenylalanine or tryptophan, this likely results from a read error. The limits of the CDR3 on the DNA are not certain, so only TCRdb's listed CDR3 is given. The J gene is TRBJ1-1, the V gene TRBV11-2. The CDR3 totals 8 residues, both ends included. Germline V gives CDR1 SGHAT, CDR2 FQNNGV. CDR3 loop: CASRSLLT.

This clonotype came up many times. The rearrangement links TRBV7-3 to TRBJ1-1, with D possibly being TRBD1 (6 bases). The CDR3 consists of 13 residues. CDR1 and CDR2 from the germline V gene are SGHTA and FQGTGA. Trimming took 5 bases from V and 3 from J, leaving 10 bases between them. The CDR3 reads CASSPHRDTEAFF. DNA for the CDR3: TGTGCCAGCAGCCCGCACAGGGACACTGAAGCTTTCTTT.

This clonotype occurred many times. The J gene is TRBJ2-1, the V gene TRBV20-1; 9 bases align to TRBD2. The germline CDR1 and CDR2 sequences are DFQATT and SNEGSKA (reference sequence). V shed 7 bases and J 1 base; nucleotides not matched to a gene: 2. This CDR3 has 13 residues. In nucleotides, the CDR3 is TGCAGTGGGGCGGGAGGGTCCTACAATGAGCAGTTCTTC. It encodes CSGAGGSYNEQFF.

This clonotype has a single count. Germline is not matched at one junction end, which may reflect a read error. The genes are TRBV27 and TRBJ1-2; maybe TRBD1 (5 bases). CDR1 and CDR2 from the germline V gene are MNHEY and SMNVEV (reference sequence). The CDR3 length is 12 residues. CDR3 sequence: CVSSVGGKGYTF. The CDR3 DNA is TGTGTCAGCAGTGTCGGGGGGAAAGGCTACACCTTC.

The rearrangement uses TRBV9 and TRBJ1-1; the D is unclear. Trimming took 0 bases from V and 6 from J, leaving 12 bases between them. Germline V gives CDR1 SGDLS, CDR2 YYNGEE. The CDR3 covers 14 residues. DNA of the CDR3: TGTGCCAGCAGCGTAGGGCCAGGTGTTGCTGAAGCTTTCTTT. Its translation is CASSVGPGVAEAFF.

A few counts support this clonotype. A much bigger clone sits one base away, suggesting this may be a read error. The gene calls are TRBV9 and TRBJ2-2; 10 nucleotides agree with TRBD2. The CDR3 totals 15 residues. The germline gives CDR1 SGDLS, CDR2 YYNGEE. The CDR3 sequence: CTSSVVSGGAGELFF. CDR3 coding DNA: TGTACCAGCAGCGTAGTGAGCGGGGGGGCCGGGGAGCTGTTTTTT.

This clonotype was recorded many times. This chain uses TRBV29-1 with TRBJ2-3, with D maybe TRBD1 (6 bases). The V gene lost 7 bases and the J gene lost 0 bases, with 20 bases spanning the gap. The CDR3 is made up of 16 amino acids. Germline CDR1 is SQVTM and CDR2 is ANQGSEA. This CDR3 reads CSGGLQRRSSTDTQYF. CDR3 DNA sequence: TGCAGCGGGGGGCTCCAGAGGCGTTCTAGCACAGATACGCAGTATTTT.

The table lists this clonotype with a few counts. The genes are TRBV20-1 and TRBJ1-6, with a possible D match to TRBD1 (6 bases). The CDR3 totals 13 residues. From germline, CDR1 is DFQATT and CDR2 SNEGSKA (reference sequence). V dropped 5 bases and J dropped 7 bases, with 12 bases sitting between them. Written as DNA, the CDR3 is TGCAGTGCTGGGGGGCGGACGAATTCACCCCTCCACTTT. Translating gives CSAGGRTNSPLHF.

This clonotype was seen many times. The rearrangement links TRBV28 to TRBJ2-7; D might be TRBD1 (6 bases). CDR1 is MDHEN, CDR2 SYDVKM, per germline. Trimming took 3 bases from V and 3 from J, leaving 18 bases between them. The CDR3 extends over 16 amino acids. The CDR3 sequence is CASSFKGGRKNYEQYF. The CDR3 nucleotides read TGTGCCAGCAGTTTTAAAGGGGGAAGAAAGAACTACGAGCAGTACTTC.

This clonotype was detected many times. The chain recombines TRBV5-1 with TRBJ1-5; 9 nucleotides align to TRBD1. The V segment lost 0 bases and the J segment 0 bases; nucleotides outside the gene matches: 1. CDR3 length: 16 amino acids. CDR1 and CDR2 from the germline V gene are SGHRS and YFSETQ. Here the CDR3 reads CASSLGDRDSNQPQHF. In DNA, the CDR3 is TGCGCCAGCAGCTTGGGGGACAGGGATAGCAATCAGCCCCAGCATTTT.